This entry concerns a single T cell receptor beta chain. This sample was taken from a study of blood T cell repertoires in COVID-19. About the study: Samples came from the United States, Italy and Spain, spanning acute and convalescent COVID-19. PBMCs, B-cell-depleted T cells, or T cells provided the cDNA or gDNA that made up the material.

Per the germline V gene, CDR1 is SGHTS and CDR2 is YDEGEE. Trimming at V came to 0 bases and at J to 4 bases, leaving 12 bases not matched to a gene. The CDR3 runs 18 residues. Only in-frame clones appear in the TCRdb table, and some are missing; sequencing was by immunoSEQ multiplex PCR. The sample records roughly 160,000 clones, over 75% being singletons. Living in 24 US areas, the participants were between 18 and 89 years of age. The specimen sequenced was PBMCs or T cells enriched from blood (not recorded which). The chain uses TRBV5-8 and TRBJ2-5, with 10 bases identical to TRBD2. The clonotype originates from a woman aged 40 to 49 with acute COVID-19. In DNA form, the CDR3 reads TGTGCCAGCAGCTTGGTTGCTTTAGCGGGAGGAAGTATAGAGACCCAGTACTTC. Translating gives CASSLVALAGGSIETQYF.